This T cell receptor beta chain was profiled in a study of post-analysis software for immune sequencing data. Study-wide findings and caveats: Patients used roughly five TRBV segments, including TRBV5-6, TRBV5-1 and TRBV20-1, more often than controls. In multiple sclerosis, normalized Chao1 diversity was significantly below that of controls. Pronounced co-clustering by F measure was evident among identically batched samples.

Each TCR beta cDNA library carried unique molecular identifiers. In TCRdb, the PCR reads were re-called with MiXCR into one record per CDR3 protein. The data contain 650,000 to 850,000 distinct CDR3 sequences, around 42% of them singletons. The germline CDR1 and CDR2 sequences are DFQATT and SNEGSKA (reference sequence). The CDR3 is 18 amino acids. V dropped 2 bases and J dropped 2 bases, with 24 bases sitting between them. With respect to this clonotype: What it recognizes is unknown.

The sequence derives from a girl aged 5-17 years with multiple sclerosis. Input material: blood. This sequence joins TRBV20-1 and TRBJ1-1; no reliable D call. Written as DNA, the CDR3 is TGCAGTGCTAGATACCCTAAAAGGGTTTTTCCCCACAACACTGAAGCTTTCTTT. This translates into CSARYPKRVFPHNTEAFF.